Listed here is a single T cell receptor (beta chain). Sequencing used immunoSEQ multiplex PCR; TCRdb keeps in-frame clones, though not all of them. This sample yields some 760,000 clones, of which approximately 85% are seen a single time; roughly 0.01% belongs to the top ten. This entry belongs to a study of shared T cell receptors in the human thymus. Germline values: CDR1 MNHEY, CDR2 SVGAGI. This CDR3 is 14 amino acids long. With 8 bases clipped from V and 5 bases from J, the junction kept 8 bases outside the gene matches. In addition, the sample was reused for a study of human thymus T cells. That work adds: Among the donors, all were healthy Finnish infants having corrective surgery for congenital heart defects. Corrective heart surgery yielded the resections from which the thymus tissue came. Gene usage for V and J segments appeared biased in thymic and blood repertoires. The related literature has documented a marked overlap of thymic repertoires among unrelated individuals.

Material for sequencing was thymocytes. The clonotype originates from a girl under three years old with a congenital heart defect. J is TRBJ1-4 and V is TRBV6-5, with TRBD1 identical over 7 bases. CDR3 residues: CASSKTGLNEKLFF. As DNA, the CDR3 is TGTGCCAGCTCCAAGACAGGGTTAAATGAAAAACTGTTTTTT.